These 11 T cell receptor beta chains were sequenced from one sample in a study of regulatory T cells in long-lasting Graves disease. This sample's time point: newly diagnosed GD, antithyroid drugs for less than 3 months. PBMC RNA was the source of the TCR library. HTBI primers from iRepertoire and Arm-PCR of CDR3 regions yielded the TCR beta libraries. TCRdb reprocessed the multiplex PCR reads via MiXCR and lists one record per CDR3 protein. Of some 350,000 distinct CDR3 sequences listed, 15% to 20% were seen once; the top ten hold 20%. Another study also made use of these data, one on T cells in Graves' hyperthyroidism and ophthalmopathy.

Sequenced material: peripheral blood mononuclear cells (PBMCs), taken at new diagnosis, from a patient treated with antithyroid drugs. These receptors all stem from a woman aged 18-29 years with Graves disease.

In its sample, this clonotype was seen a few times. V is TRBV18 and J is TRBJ1-3; D is ambiguous. V gave up 2 bases and J gave up 0 bases, with 11 bases separating them. CDR1 and CDR2 (germline): KGHSH, LQKENI. The CDR3 loop spans 16 amino acids. CDR3 DNA sequence: TGTGCCAGCTCACCATCCGAGGCACGCTCTGGAAACACCATATATTTT. It codes for CASSPSEARSGNTIYF.

This clonotype was recorded many times. This chain joins TRBV13 and TRBJ2-2; D tentatively fits TRBD1 or TRBD2 (5 bases each). V gave up 3 bases and J gave up 0 bases, with 17 bases separating them. The germline V gene has CDR1 PRHDT and CDR2 FYEKMQ (reference sequence). The CDR3 has 18 residues. The CDR3 nucleotides are TGTGCCAGCAGCTTCCCCCGTAAAGGGACGGCGAACACCGGGGAGCTGTTTTTT. Protein sequence: CASSFPRKGTANTGELFF.

This clonotype has a handful of counts. The V and J genes are TRBV5-1 and TRBJ1-3, with 7 bases identical to TRBD1. CDR3 length: 16 amino acids. J gave up 0 bases and V 2 bases, and 5 bases lay outside the gene matches. Germline-derived CDR1 and CDR2 are SGHRS and YFSETQ. CDR3 loop: CASSFDRAGSGNTIYF. In DNA, the CDR3 is TGCGCCAGCAGCTTTGACAGGGCGGGCTCTGGAAACACCATATATTTT.

This rearrangement joins TRBV2 to TRBJ1-1; D is perhaps TRBD1 (6 bases). Germline V lookup: CDR1 SNHLY, CDR2 FYNNEI. The length of the CDR3 is 14 residues. Trimming removed 7 bases at V and 4 bases at J, with 16 bases between. CDR3 in DNA: TGTGCCAGCAATAAAATGCCGGGGGCCACTGAAGCTTTCTTT. This codes for CASNKMPGATEAFF. Together with reference TRBV2 and TRBJ1-1, the CDR3 gives the full variable domain: EPEVTQTPSHQVTQMGQEVILRCVPISNHLYFYWYRQILGQKVEFLVSFYNNEISEKSEIFDDQFSVERPDGSNFTLKIRSTKLEDSAMYFCASNKMPGATEAFFGQGTRLTVV.

In this sample, this clonotype turned up a few times. V usage is TRBV4-1 and J usage is TRBJ1-3, with D unresolved. The germline V and J ends were trimmed by 1 base and 0 bases, with 10 bases remaining between them. Looked up from germline, CDR1 is MGHRA and CDR2 is YSYEKL. This CDR3 is built from 16 residues. CDR3 amino acids: CASSQGALLSGNTIYF. The CDR3 DNA is TGCGCCAGCAGCCAAGGAGCACTGCTCTCTGGAAACACCATATATTTT.

This clonotype was seen repeatedly, ten times or more. This sequence joins TRBV2 and TRBJ1-2; D is perhaps TRBD1 (5 bases). CDR1 and CDR2 from the germline V gene are SNHLY and FYNNEI. The V end was cut by 6 bases, the J end by 4 bases, with 12 bases between. The CDR3 is 13 amino acids. The CDR3 bases are TGTGCCAGCAGGGGGGGAGGTAGCTATGGCTACACCTTC. Amino acids: CASRGGGSYGYTF.

The V call is TRBV24-1, the J call TRBJ2-1, with 7 bases identical to TRBD1. The germline CDR1 and CDR2 sequences are KGHDR and SFDVKD. With 1 base clipped from V and 0 bases from J, the junction kept 11 bases outside the gene matches. This CDR3 region has 19 residues. CDR3 nucleotide sequence: TGTGCCACCAGTGATTTCAAAGGGACAGCTCAGCACTCCTACAATGAGCAGTTCTTC. This encodes CATSDFKGTAQHSYNEQFF.

Points on this clonotype: A read error may explain this, as a much larger clone is one base away. This chain links TRBV19 with TRBJ2-1, with 9 bases lining up with TRBD2. The V gene's germline CDR1 is LNHDA and CDR2 SQIVND (reference sequence). The V and J ends lost 10 bases and 4 bases, in that order; junction bases with no gene match: 11. The CDR3 is made up of 15 amino acids. The chain's CDR3 is CANNPGGGGYNEQFF. In nucleotides, the CDR3 is TGTGCCAATAACCCTGGCGGGGGGGGATACAATGAGCAGTTCTTC.

The V gene is TRBV5-5, the J gene TRBJ1-5; 8 nucleotides line up with TRBD1. The V and J ends lost 2 bases and 3 bases, in that order; junction bases with no gene match: 16. The CDR3 has 19 residues. CDR1 SGHKS and CDR2 YYEKEE come from the germline V gene (reference sequence). CDR3 sequence: CASSFFLQGGTHFNQPQHF. CDR3 bases: TGTGCCAGCAGCTTCTTCCTACAGGGGGGAACCCATTTCAATCAGCCCCAGCATTTT.

This clonotype was counted many times. The chain is built from TRBV28 and TRBJ1-1; 9 bases align to TRBD1. This CDR3 comprises 14 residues. The J segment lost 4 bases and the V segment lost 3 bases, leaving 3 bases of the junction unmatched. Germline lookup yields CDR1 MDHEN and CDR2 SYDVKM. As DNA, the CDR3 is TGTGCCAGCAGTTTGCGACAGGGGGGCACTGAAGCTTTCTTT. Its protein is CASSLRQGGTEAFF.

This clonotype has at least ten counts. The V and J genes are TRBV10-3 and TRBJ2-1, with TRBD2 matching 8 bases. The CDR3 length is 14 residues. Per the germline V gene, CDR1 is ENHRY and CDR2 is SYGVKD. Trimming at V came to 4 bases and at J to 6 bases, leaving 5 bases not matched to a gene. The CDR3 spells CAISGAGVVNEQFF. The CDR3 DNA reads as TGTGCCATCAGTGGAGCGGGAGTTGTCAATGAGCAGTTCTTC.